Each of the 22 T cell receptor beta chains below was sequenced from the same sample in a study of blood T cell repertoires in COVID-19. The protocol was immunoSEQ multiplex PCR, while the TCRdb copy is restricted to in-frame clones and leaves out a portion. The sample records about 160,000 clones, roughly 84% being singletons. Sequencing was done on a sample of PBMCs or T cells enriched from blood (not recorded which). The receptors derive from a man aged 60-69 years who had recovered from COVID-19.

This sequence joins TRBV29-1 and TRBJ1-2; D gene unclear. This CDR3 has 11 amino acids. Germline CDR1 and CDR2: SQVTM and ANQGSEA. The CDR3 is CTGVGNYGYTF. CDR3 DNA: TGCACCGGGGTGGGTAACTATGGCTACACCTTC.

The rearrangement links TRBV5-1 to TRBJ1-2, with D unclear. From germline, CDR1 is SGHRS and CDR2 YFSETQ. This CDR3 is built from 12 residues. Trimming left V 5 bases short and J 8 bases short, with 13 bases between. The CDR3 loop is CASSPDLRGYTF. The CDR3 region has the DNA TGCGCCAGCAGTCCCGACTTAAGGGGCTACACCTTC.

The chain uses TRBV28 and TRBJ2-7, with 10 nucleotides matching TRBD1. The CDR3 contains 14 residues. J gave up 5 bases and V 7 bases, and 8 bases lay outside the gene matches. Looked up from germline, CDR1 is MDHEN and CDR2 is SYDVKM. The chain's CDR3 is CASIWGTGAHEQYF. The CDR3 DNA reads TGTGCCAGCATTTGGGGGACAGGGGCCCACGAGCAGTACTTC.

The chain links TRBV7-3 to TRBJ2-3; perhaps TRBD1 as D (5 bases). Germline V gene sequence: CDR1 SGHTA, CDR2 FQGTGA. The V gene lost 5 bases and the J gene lost 2 bases, with 11 bases spanning the gap. This CDR3 region has 14 residues. The CDR3 is CASSPDRYTDTQYF. In nucleotides, the CDR3 is TGTGCCAGCAGCCCAGACAGATACACAGATACGCAGTATTTT.

V gene TRBV5-1 combines with J gene TRBJ2-2; 8 positions agree with TRBD2. The CDR3 extends over 15 amino acids. Germline CDR1 is SGHRS and CDR2 is YFSETQ. The J segment lost 4 bases and the V segment lost 3 bases, leaving 5 bases of the junction unmatched. Written as DNA, the CDR3 is TGCGCCAGCAGCTCCGGGGGGGTTGGCACCGGGGAGCTGTTTTTT. It specifies CASSSGGVGTGELFF.

V and J are TRBV5-1 and TRBJ2-2; no clear D gene. The V and J ends lost 0 bases and 2 bases respectively, with 5 bases between them. This CDR3 region has 14 residues. CDR1 and CDR2 from the germline V gene are SGHRS and YFSETQ. In DNA, the CDR3 is TGCGCCAGCAGCTTGGACAGCAACACCGGGGAGCTGTTTTTT. Translating gives CASSLDSNTGELFF.

This clone was seen a few times. V and J are TRBV19 and TRBJ1-4; possibly TRBD1 for D (5 bases). The CDR3 sequence is 13 residues long. CDR1 and CDR2 from the germline V gene are LNHDA and SQIVND (reference sequence). V was trimmed by 7 bases and J by 1 base, leaving 7 bases between them. The CDR3 loop reads CASMGQTNEKLFF. The DNA for the CDR3 is TGTGCCAGTATGGGGCAAACTAATGAAAAACTGTTTTTT.

This clone came up once. The chain employs TRBV2 and TRBJ1-6; 7 nucleotides align to TRBD1. Looked up from germline, CDR1 is SNHLY and CDR2 is FYNNEI. After removal of 5 bases from V and 7 bases from J, the junction contained 8 bases not matched to a gene. This CDR3 spans 15 amino acids. CDR3 loop: CASSFRGRLNSPLHF. The CDR3 region has the DNA TGTGCCAGCAGTTTTAGGGGGCGCCTGAATTCACCCCTCCACTTT.

Worth noting for this clone: One junction end does not reproduce the germline sequence, and a read error may be involved. The chain is built from TRBV7-9 and TRBJ1-5, with D perhaps matching TRBD1 (5 bases). CDR3 length: 13 amino acids. Germline CDR1 is SEHNR and CDR2 is FQNEAQ (reference sequence). The CDR3 loop reads CASSSTWGLHLDF. The CDR3 DNA reads TGTGCCAGCAGCTCCACGTGGGGCCTCCATTTAGATTTT.

The chain has TRBV28 and TRBJ2-7, with 8 nucleotides matching TRBD1. V lost 5 bases, J lost 4 bases, and 10 bases stayed unmatched. Per the germline V gene, CDR1 is MDHEN and CDR2 is SYDVKM. The CDR3 runs to 15 residues. CDR3: CASSPEGRGLYEQYF. The CDR3 DNA reads TGTGCCAGCAGTCCCGAGGGCAGGGGGCTGTACGAGCAGTACTTC.

The V call is TRBV27, the J call TRBJ1-1; TRBD1 agrees at 7 bases. The CDR3 has 15 amino acids. The germline CDR1 and CDR2 sequences are MNHEY and SMNVEV (reference sequence). J gave up 1 base and V 8 bases, and 10 bases lay outside the gene matches. CDR3 nucleotide sequence: TGTGCCAGCTATAAGACAGGGAGGCCGAACACTGAAGCTTTCTTT. Translated: CASYKTGRPNTEAFF.

The rearrangement uses TRBV9 and TRBJ1-1; no clear D. Per germline, CDR1 SGDLS and CDR2 YYNGEE. Trimming took 0 bases from V and 7 from J, leaving 16 bases between them. The CDR3 runs to 15 residues. In DNA, the CDR3 is TGTGCCAGCAGCGTAGGTGCTGAATTCCTGAGTGAAGCTTTCTTT. It is translated as CASSVGAEFLSEAFF.

The genes are TRBV6-2 or TRBV6-3 and TRBJ2-5, with D perhaps TRBD1 (5 bases). The V gene lost 3 bases and the J gene lost 3 bases, with 14 bases spanning the gap. Germline V gene data show CDR1 as MNHEY and CDR2 as SVGEGT. This CDR3 is built from 15 residues. The CDR3: CASSYSPAGKETQYF. The CDR3 DNA is TGTGCCAGCAGTTATAGTCCCGCAGGGAAAGAGACCCAGTACTTC.

This chain uses TRBV28 with TRBJ1-2; the D is unclear. The CDR3 is 17 residues long. Germline V gene sequence: CDR1 MDHEN, CDR2 SYDVKM. Trimming took 4 bases from V and 3 from J, leaving 21 bases between them. The CDR3 DNA follows: TGTGCCAGCAGTTCCATAACCTGGGCGGGTCCCGACTATGGCTACACCTTC. This gives the protein CASSSITWAGPDYGYTF.

The J gene is TRBJ2-7, the V gene TRBV18; D unclear. The V end was cut by 5 bases, the J end by 2 bases, with 10 bases between. The germline V gene encodes CDR1 KGHSH and CDR2 LQKENI. The CDR3 has 13 amino acids. The CDR3 sequence is CASSGQNTYEQYF. The CDR3 DNA follows: TGTGCCAGCTCAGGGCAGAATACCTACGAGCAGTACTTC.

This chain uses TRBV28 with TRBJ2-1, with TRBD1 identical over 7 bases. V dropped 2 bases and J dropped 5; count of bases not matched to a gene: 9. From germline, CDR1 is MDHEN and CDR2 SYDVKM. CDR3 length equals 16 residues. CDR3 region: CASSLRPETGNNEQFF. CDR3 bases: TGTGCCAGCAGTTTAAGACCGGAGACAGGGAACAATGAGCAGTTCTTC.

The chain has TRBV14 and TRBJ1-6, with a tentative D call TRBD1 (6 bases). V dropped 4 bases and J dropped 10 bases, with 11 bases sitting between them. This CDR3 region has 13 residues. Germline CDR1 is SGHDN and CDR2 is FVKESK. The CDR3: CASSRRDKSPLHF. CDR3 in DNA: TGTGCCAGCAGCCGACGGGACAAGTCACCCCTCCACTTT.

The chain employs TRBV19 and TRBJ1-2, with TRBD1 identical over 8 bases. The germline V gene has CDR1 LNHDA and CDR2 SQIVND (reference sequence). Trimming removed 7 bases from V and 8 bases from J; junction bases left unmatched: 12. The CDR3 extends over 14 amino acids. The CDR3 bases are TGTGCCAGTAAAGAGGGCAGGGGGCTTCAAGGCTACACCTTC. This codes for CASKEGRGLQGYTF. The full variable domain, in which reference TRBV19 and TRBJ1-2 provide the parts outside the CDR3, is DGGITQSPKYLFRKEGQNVTLSCEQNLNHDAMYWYRQDPGQGLRLIYYSQIVNDFQKGDIAEGYSVSREKKESFPLTVTSAQKNPTAFYLCASKEGRGLQGYTFGSGTRLTVV.

The chain recombines TRBV3-1 (or the pseudogene TRBV3-2) with TRBJ1-3; D not certain. Looked up from germline, CDR1 is LGHDT and CDR2 is YNNKEL (reference sequence). The CDR3 consists of 16 residues. The V and J ends lost 4 bases and 0 bases respectively, with 13 bases between them. The CDR3 region is CASSPTGNPSGNTIYF. The CDR3 DNA follows: TGTGCCAGCAGCCCCACGGGGAATCCCTCTGGAAACACCATATATTTT.

This rearrangement joins TRBV9 to TRBJ2-1; perhaps TRBD2 as D (6 bases). The V end was cut by 0 bases, the J end by 6 bases, with 13 bases between. Germline V gene sequence: CDR1 SGDLS, CDR2 YYNGEE. The CDR3 extends over 15 amino acids. The CDR3 DNA sequence: TGTGCCAGCAGCGTAGCCGGGAGAAATCCCAATGAGCAGTTCTTC. This sequence encodes CASSVAGRNPNEQFF.

This chain links TRBV5-8 with TRBJ2-1; D unclear. Trimming took 4 bases from V and 5 from J, leaving 16 bases between them. Germline V gene sequence: CDR1 SGHTS, CDR2 YDEGEE. This CDR3 contains 15 residues. The CDR3 DNA is TGTGCCAGCAGCCGATACCTACCCATGGACAATGAGCAGTTCTTC. Amino acids: CASSRYLPMDNEQFF.

This chain uses TRBV19 with TRBJ1-6, with a tentative D call TRBD1 (5 bases). Trimming stripped 4 bases from V and 5 bases from J, with 9 bases between. The CDR3 runs to 14 residues. Germline V gene lookup returns CDR1 LNHDA and CDR2 SQIVND (reference sequence). The CDR3 DNA reads as TGTGCCAGTAGTACCCCGGGGGATAATTCACCCCTCCACTTT. The encoded protein is CASSTPGDNSPLHF. Full variable domain (rest looked up from reference TRBV19 and TRBJ1-6): DGGITQSPKYLFRKEGQNVTLSCEQNLNHDAMYWYRQDPGQGLRLIYYSQIVNDFQKGDIAEGYSVSREKKESFPLTVTSAQKNPTAFYLCASSTPGDNSPLHFGNGTRLTVT.